The rows below give T cell receptor beta chains drawn from one sample of a study of T-cell reconstitution after alpha-beta-depleted transplantation in children. TCRdb ran MiXCR on the PCR reads and lists one entry per CDR3 protein. This repertoire shows 350,000 to 400,000 distinct CDR3 sequences, around 21% found once; its top ten account for 3.5% to 4%. This sample comprised PBMCs from the stem cell graft donor, obtained from the stem cell graft. These receptors were collected from a human donor who donated a stem cell graft to a child with acute myeloid leukemia. Both conserved end residues are trimmed from each CDR3. The order of the fields is V gene, D gene, J gene, CDR3 protein. A D gene is named only where the DNA matches it firmly.

V gene: TRBV29-1
D gene: TRBD1
J gene: TRBJ1-2
CDR3 protein: SAGGTGGYGYT

V gene: TRBV24-1
D gene: .
J gene: TRBJ1-2
CDR3 protein: ATRSRGDYGYT

V gene: TRBV11-2
D gene: .
J gene: TRBJ2-7
CDR3 protein: ASSLGPYYEQY

V gene: TRBV10-2
D gene: .
J gene: TRBJ2-3
CDR3 protein: ASSEQGVGY

V gene: TRBV7-3
D gene: .
J gene: TRBJ2-1
CDR3 protein: ASSLKGSGLQF

V gene: TRBV20-1
D gene: TRBD2
J gene: TRBJ2-3
CDR3 protein: SARGAGVGTDTQY

V gene: TRBV7-2
D gene: TRBD2
J gene: TRBJ2-2
CDR3 protein: ASRSGTSIGGELF

V gene: TRBV29-1
D gene: .
J gene: TRBJ2-2
CDR3 protein: SVRQAGELF

V gene: TRBV12-3/TRBV12-4
D gene: .
J gene: TRBJ2-7
CDR3 protein: ASSLNVEQY

V gene: TRBV19
D gene: .
J gene: TRBJ1-2
CDR3 protein: ASSTTSGHYGYT